This T cell receptor (beta chain) was identified in a study of Graves' ophthalmopathy and Graves' hyperthyroidism. Germline loops: CDR1 SGHTA, CDR2 FQGNSA. The CDR3 runs 13 residues. For this clonotype: No antigen is known for it. One end of the junction varies from germline; a read error may be responsible.

Those donors who had ophthalmopathy presented with moderate-to-severe activity, a CAS of ≥3, a NOSPECS of ≥4 and a duration under 3 months. Study results and limitations: Discriminating ophthalmopathy from stable hyperthyroidism, a 13-signature model attained a sensitivity of about 88% and a specificity of just under 84%. Sensitivity of roughly 64% and specificity of approximately 76% were achieved by the model that predicted ophthalmopathy progression.

For repertoire sequencing, the TCR beta CDR3 regions were amplified from RNA transcripts. First-round RT-PCR relied on HTBI primers, and a second-round multiplex PCR came next. TCRdb recomputed calls from the multiplex PCR reads with MiXCR, one row per CDR3 protein. The sample includes over 450,000 distinct CDR3 sequences, about 15% of them seen just once. This chain links TRBV7-2 with TRBJ1-1; D may be TRBD1 (6 bases). The receptor's source is a woman in her thirties with Graves' ophthalmopathy. Specimen: blood. CDR3 sequence: CVSSPRGRNEAFF. The CDR3 DNA sequence: TGTGTCAGCAGCCCTCGGGGGCGCAATGAAGCTTTCTTT. The full variable domain, with the rest looked up from reference TRBV7-2 and TRBJ1-1, is GAGVSQSPSNKVTEKGKDVELRCDPISGHTALYWYRQSLGQGLEFLIYFQGNSAPDKSGLPSDRFSAERTGGSVSTLTIQRTQQEDSAVYLCVSSPRGRNEAFFGQGTRLTVV.